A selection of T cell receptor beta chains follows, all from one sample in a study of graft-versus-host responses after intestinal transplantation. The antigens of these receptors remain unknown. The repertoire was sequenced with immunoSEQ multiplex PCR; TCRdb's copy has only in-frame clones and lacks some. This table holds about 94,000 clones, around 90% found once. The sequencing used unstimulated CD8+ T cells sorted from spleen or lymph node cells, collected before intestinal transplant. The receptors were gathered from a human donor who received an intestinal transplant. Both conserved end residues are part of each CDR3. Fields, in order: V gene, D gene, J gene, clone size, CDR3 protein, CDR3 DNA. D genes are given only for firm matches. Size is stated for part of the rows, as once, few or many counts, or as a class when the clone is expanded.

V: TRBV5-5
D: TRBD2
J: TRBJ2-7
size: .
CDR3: CASRATSGSIYEQYF
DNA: TGTGCCAGCCGGGCGACTAGCGGGAGTATCTACGAGCAGTACTTC

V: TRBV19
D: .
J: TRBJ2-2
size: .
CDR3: CASSISGELFF
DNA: TGTGCCAGTAGTATTAGTGGGGAGCTGTTTTTT

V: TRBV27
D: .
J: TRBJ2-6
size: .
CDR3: CASSFLPSSGANVLTF
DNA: TGTGCCAGCAGTTTCTTGCCGAGCTCTGGGGCCAACGTCCTGACTTTC

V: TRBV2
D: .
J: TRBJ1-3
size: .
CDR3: CASSRQADTIYF
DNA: TGTGCCAGCAGCAGACAGGCGGACACCATATATTTT

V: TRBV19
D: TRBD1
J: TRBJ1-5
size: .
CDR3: CASSIYRGSNQPQHF
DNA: TGTGCCAGTAGTATATACAGGGGTAGCAATCAGCCCCAGCATTTT

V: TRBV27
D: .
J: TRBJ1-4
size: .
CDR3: CASSAYSTNEKLFF
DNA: TGTGCCAGCAGTGCCTATTCAACTAATGAAAAACTGTTTTTT

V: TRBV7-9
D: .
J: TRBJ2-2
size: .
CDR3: CASSLFAGSNTGELFF
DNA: TGTGCCAGCAGCTTATTTGCGGGGTCGAACACCGGGGAGCTGTTTTTT

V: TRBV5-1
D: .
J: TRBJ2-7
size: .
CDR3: CASSFRDNYEQYF
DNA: TGCGCCAGCAGCTTCCGGGACAACTACGAGCAGTACTTC

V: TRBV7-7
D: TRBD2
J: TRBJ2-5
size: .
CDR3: CASSLAAGGTQYF
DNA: TGTGCCAGCAGCTTAGCGGCGGGGGGGACCCAGTACTTC

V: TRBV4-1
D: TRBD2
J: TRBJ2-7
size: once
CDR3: CASSRGRGSYEQYF
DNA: TGCGCCAGCAGCCGCGGGAGGGGATCGTACGAGCAGTACTTC

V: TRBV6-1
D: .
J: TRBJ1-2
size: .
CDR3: CASTEGLGDYGYTF
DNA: TGTGCCAGCACCGAAGGGTTAGGGGACTATGGCTACACCTTC

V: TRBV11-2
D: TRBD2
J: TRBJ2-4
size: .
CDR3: CASSSDGLVTAHIQYF
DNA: TGTGCCAGCAGCTCAGATGGACTAGTCACAGCCCACATTCAGTACTTC

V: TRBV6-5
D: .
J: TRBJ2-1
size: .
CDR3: CASSSPNQPYYNEQFF
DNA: TGTGCCAGCAGTTCCCCCAACCAACCCTATTACAATGAGCAGTTCTTC

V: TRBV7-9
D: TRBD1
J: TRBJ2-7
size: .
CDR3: CASSLAGTGAKVEQYF
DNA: TGTGCCAGCAGCTTAGCCGGGACAGGGGCCAAAGTCGAGCAGTACTTC

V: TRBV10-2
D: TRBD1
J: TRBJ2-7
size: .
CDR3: CASRRQGDHEQYF
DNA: TGCGCCAGCAGGCGACAGGGGGACCACGAGCAGTACTTC

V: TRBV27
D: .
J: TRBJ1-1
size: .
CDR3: CASSLAGMNTEAFF
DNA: TGTGCCAGCAGTTTAGCAGGGATGAACACTGAAGCTTTCTTT

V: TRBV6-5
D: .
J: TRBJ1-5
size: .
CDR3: CASSYNSNQPQHF
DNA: TGTGCCAGCAGCTATAATAGCAATCAGCCCCAGCATTTT

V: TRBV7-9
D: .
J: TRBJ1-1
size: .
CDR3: CASSFLDSTFYMNTEAFF
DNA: TGTGCCAGCAGCTTTCTGGACAGCACGTTTTACATGAACACTGAAGCTTTCTTT

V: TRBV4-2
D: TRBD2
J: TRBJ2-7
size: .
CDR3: CASSQGLASSYEQYF
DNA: TGTGCCAGCAGCCAGGGACTAGCGAGCTCCTACGAGCAGTACTTC

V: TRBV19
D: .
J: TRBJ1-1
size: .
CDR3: CASSLTGTEAFF
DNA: TGTGCCAGTAGCTTGACGGGGACTGAAGCTTTCTTT

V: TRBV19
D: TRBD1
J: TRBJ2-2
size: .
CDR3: CASSQYILGTGGVVDTGELFF
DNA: TGTGCCAGTAGCCAGTATATTCTGGGGACAGGGGGCGTAGTCGACACCGGGGAGCTGTTTTTT

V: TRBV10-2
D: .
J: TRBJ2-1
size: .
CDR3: CASSEDRKVDEQFF
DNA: TGCGCCAGCAGTGAGGACAGGAAGGTCGATGAGCAGTTCTTC

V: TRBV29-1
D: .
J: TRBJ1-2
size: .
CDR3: CSVDRGWNGYTF
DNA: TGCAGCGTTGACAGGGGTTGGAATGGCTACACCTTC

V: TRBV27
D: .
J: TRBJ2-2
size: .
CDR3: CASSLGGRLTGELFF
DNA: TGTGCCAGCAGTTTAGGGGGGAGGCTCACCGGGGAGCTGTTTTTT

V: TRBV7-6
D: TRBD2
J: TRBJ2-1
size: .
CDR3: CASSLVGLVNEQFF
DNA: TGTGCCAGCAGCTTAGTGGGACTAGTGAATGAGCAGTTCTTC

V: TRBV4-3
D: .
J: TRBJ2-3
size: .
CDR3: CASSQDAGAGEDTQYF
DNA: TGCGCCAGCAGCCAAGATGCAGGGGCCGGGGAAGATACGCAGTATTTT

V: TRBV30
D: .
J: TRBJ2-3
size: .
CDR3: CAGGQLSTDTQYF
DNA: TGTGCGGGGGGGCAGCTAAGCACAGATACGCAGTATTTT

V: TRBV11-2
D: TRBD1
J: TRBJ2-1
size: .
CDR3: CASSLRTGSVGWEQFF
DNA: TGTGCCAGCAGCTTAAGGACAGGGAGCGTGGGGTGGGAGCAGTTCTTC